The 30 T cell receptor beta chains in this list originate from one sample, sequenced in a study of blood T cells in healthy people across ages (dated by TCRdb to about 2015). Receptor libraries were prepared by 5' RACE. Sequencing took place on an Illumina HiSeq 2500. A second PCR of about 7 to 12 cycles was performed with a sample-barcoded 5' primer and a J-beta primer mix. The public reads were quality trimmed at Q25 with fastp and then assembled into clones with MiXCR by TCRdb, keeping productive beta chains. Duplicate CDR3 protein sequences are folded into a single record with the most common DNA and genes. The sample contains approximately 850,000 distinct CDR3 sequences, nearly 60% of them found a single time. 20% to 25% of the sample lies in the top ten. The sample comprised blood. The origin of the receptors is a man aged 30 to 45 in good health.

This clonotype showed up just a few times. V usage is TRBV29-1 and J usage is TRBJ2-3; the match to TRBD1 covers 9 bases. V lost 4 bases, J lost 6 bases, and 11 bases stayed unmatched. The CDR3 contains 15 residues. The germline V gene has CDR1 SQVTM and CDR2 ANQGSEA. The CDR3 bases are TGCAGCGTTGTAAACGGCGACAGGGGGACGGATACGCAGTATTTT. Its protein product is CSVVNGDRGTDTQYF.

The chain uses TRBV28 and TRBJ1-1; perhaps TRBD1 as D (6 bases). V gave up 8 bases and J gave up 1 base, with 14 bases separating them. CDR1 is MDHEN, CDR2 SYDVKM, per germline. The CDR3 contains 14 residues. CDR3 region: CASVGGFANTEAFF. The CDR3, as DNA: TGTGCCAGCGTAGGGGGGTTTGCGAACACTGAAGCTTTCTTT.

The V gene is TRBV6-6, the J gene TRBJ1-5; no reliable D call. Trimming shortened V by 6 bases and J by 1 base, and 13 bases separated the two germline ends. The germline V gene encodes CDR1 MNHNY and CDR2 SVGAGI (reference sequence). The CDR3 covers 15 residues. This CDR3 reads CASSNREGSNQPQHF. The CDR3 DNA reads TGTGCCAGCAGCAACCGCGAGGGCAGCAATCAGCCCCAGCATTTT.

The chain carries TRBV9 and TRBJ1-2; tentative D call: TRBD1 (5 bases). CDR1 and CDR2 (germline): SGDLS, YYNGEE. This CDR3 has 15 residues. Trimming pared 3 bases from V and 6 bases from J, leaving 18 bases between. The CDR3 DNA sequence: TGTGCCAGCAGCGGGCTAATAGCGGGGGGTCATGGCTACACCTTC. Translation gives CASSGLIAGGHGYTF.

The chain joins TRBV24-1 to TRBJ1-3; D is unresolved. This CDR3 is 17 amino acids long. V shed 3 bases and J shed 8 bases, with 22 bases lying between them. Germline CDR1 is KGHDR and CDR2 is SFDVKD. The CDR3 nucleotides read TGTGCCACCAGTGATATGAAATACAGACGTTTCTATCACACCATATATTTT. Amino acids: CATSDMKYRRFYHTIYF.

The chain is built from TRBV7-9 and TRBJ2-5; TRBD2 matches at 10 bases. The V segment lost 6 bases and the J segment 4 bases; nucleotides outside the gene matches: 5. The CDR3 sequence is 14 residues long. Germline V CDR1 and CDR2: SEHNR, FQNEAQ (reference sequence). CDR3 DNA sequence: TGTGCCAGCAGGGCTAGCGGGGGTGCAGAGACCCAGTACTTC. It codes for CASRASGGAETQYF. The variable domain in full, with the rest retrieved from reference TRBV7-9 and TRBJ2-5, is DTGVSQNPRHKITKRGQNVTFRCDPISEHNRLYWYRQTLGQGPEFLTYFQNEAQLEKSRLLSDRFSAERPKGSFSTLEIQRTEQGDSAMYLCASRASGGAETQYFGPGTRLLVL.

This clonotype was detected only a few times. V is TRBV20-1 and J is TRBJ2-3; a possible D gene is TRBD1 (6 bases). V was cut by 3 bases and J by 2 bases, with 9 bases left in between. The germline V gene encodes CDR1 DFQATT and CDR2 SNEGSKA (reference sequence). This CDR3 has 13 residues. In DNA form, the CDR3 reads TGCAGTGCTAGTGGACAGAACACAGATACGCAGTATTTT. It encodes CSASGQNTDTQYF.

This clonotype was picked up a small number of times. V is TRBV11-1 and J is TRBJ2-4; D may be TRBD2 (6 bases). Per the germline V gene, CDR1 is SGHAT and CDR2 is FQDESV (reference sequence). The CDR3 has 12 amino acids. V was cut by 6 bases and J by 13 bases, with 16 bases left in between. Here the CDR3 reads CASRETGDKQYF. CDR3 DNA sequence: TGTGCCAGCAGGGAGACGGGGGATAAGCAGTACTTC.

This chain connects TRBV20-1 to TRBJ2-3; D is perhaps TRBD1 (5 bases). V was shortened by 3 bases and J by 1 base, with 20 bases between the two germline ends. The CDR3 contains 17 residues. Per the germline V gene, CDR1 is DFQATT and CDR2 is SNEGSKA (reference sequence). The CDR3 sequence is CSARDPTFSRGTDTQYF. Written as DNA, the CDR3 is TGCAGTGCTAGGGACCCGACATTCTCCAGGGGCACAGATACGCAGTATTTT.

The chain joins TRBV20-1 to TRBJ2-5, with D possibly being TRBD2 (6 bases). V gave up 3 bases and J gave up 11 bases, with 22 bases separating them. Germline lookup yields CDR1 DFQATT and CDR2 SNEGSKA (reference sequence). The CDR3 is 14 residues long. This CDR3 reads CSASSGRQSNEQYF. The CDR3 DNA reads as TGCAGTGCTAGTAGTGGGAGGCAGAGCAATGAGCAGTACTTC.

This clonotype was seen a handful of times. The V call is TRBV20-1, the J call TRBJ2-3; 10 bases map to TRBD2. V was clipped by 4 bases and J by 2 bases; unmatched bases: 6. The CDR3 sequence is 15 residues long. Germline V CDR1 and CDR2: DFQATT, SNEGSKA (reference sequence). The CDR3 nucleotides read TGCAGTGCTACCCCGAGCGGGAGGGACACAGATACGCAGTATTTT. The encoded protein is CSATPSGRDTDTQYF.

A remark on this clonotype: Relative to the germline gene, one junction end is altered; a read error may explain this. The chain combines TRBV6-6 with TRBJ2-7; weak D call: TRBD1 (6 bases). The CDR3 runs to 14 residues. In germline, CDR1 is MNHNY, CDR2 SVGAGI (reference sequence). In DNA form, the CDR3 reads TGTGCCAGCGGGAGACCAGGGGAGTCCTACAAGCAGTACTTC. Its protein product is CASGRPGESYKQYF.

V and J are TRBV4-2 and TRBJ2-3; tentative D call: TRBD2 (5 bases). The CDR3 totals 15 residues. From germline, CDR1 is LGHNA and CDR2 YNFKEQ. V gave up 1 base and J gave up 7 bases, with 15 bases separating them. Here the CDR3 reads CASSQGAGPTYTQYF. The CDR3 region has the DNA TGTGCCAGCAGCCAAGGGGCGGGTCCTACCTATACGCAGTATTTT.

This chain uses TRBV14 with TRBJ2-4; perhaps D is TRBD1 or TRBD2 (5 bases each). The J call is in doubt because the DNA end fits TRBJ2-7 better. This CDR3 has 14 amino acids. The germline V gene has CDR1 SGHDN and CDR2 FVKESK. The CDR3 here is CASSRQAVGDEQYF. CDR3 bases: TGTGCCAGCAGCCGCCAAGCGGTGGGGGACGAGCAGTACTTC.

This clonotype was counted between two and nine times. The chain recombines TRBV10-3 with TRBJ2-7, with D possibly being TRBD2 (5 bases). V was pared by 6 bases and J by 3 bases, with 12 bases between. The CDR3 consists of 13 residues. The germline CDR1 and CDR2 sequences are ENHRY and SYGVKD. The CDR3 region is CAIRGGRDYEQYF. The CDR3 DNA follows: TGTGCCATCAGAGGTGGACGGGACTACGAGCAGTACTTC.

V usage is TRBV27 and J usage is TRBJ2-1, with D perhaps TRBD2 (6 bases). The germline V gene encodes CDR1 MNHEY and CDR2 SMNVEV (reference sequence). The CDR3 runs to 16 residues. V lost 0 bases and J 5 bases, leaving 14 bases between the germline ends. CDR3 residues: CASSLSEGYLHNEQFF. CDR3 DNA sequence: TGTGCCAGCAGTTTATCGGAGGGTTATCTCCACAATGAGCAGTTCTTC.

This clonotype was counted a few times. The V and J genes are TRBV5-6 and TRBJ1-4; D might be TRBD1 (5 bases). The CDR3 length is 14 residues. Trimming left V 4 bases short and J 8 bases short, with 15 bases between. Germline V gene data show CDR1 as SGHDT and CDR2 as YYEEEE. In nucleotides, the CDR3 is TGTGCCAGCAGCGGGACCAGCACGACAGAAAAACTGTTTTTT. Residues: CASSGTSTTEKLFF.

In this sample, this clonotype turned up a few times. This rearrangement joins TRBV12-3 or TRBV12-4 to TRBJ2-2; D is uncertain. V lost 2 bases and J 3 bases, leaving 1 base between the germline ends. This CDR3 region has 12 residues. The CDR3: CASSLHTGELFF. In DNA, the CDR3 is TGTGCCAGCAGTTTACACACCGGGGAGCTGTTTTTT.

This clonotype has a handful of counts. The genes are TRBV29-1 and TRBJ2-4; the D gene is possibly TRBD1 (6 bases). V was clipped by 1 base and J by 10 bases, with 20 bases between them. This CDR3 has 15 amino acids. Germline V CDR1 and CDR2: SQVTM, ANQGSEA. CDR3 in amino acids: CSVEALMTGSWIQYF. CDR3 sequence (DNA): TGCAGCGTTGAAGCCCTGATGACAGGCTCCTGGATTCAGTACTTC.

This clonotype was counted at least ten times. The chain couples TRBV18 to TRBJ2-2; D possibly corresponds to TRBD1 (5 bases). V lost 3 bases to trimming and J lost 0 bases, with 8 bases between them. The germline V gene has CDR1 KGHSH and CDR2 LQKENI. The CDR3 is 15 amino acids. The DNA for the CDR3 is TGTGCCAGCTCACCGGACACCCCGAACACCGGGGAGCTGTTTTTT. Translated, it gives CASSPDTPNTGELFF.

Here the CDR3 reads CSASHGPDTQYF. CDR3 DNA: TGCAGTGCTAGTCACGGCCCAGATACGCAGTATTTT. The chain joins TRBV20-1 to TRBJ2-3, with no clear D. This CDR3 is 12 amino acids long. The germline gives CDR1 DFQATT, CDR2 SNEGSKA (reference sequence). Trimming shortened V by 3 bases and J by 4 bases, and 8 bases separated the two germline ends.

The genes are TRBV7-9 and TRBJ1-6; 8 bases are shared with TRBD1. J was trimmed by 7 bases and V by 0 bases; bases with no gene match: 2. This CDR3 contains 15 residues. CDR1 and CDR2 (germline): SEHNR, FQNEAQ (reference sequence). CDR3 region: CASSLADRENSPLHF. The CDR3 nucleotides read TGTGCCAGCAGCTTAGCGGACAGGGAAAATTCACCCCTCCACTTT.

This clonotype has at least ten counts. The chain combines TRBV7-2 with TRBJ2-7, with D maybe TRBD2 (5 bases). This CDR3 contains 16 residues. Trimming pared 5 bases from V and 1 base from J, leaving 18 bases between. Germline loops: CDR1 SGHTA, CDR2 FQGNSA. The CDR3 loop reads CASSADFRIPSYEQYF. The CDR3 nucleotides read TGTGCCAGCAGCGCGGACTTCCGAATCCCGTCCTACGAGCAGTACTTC.

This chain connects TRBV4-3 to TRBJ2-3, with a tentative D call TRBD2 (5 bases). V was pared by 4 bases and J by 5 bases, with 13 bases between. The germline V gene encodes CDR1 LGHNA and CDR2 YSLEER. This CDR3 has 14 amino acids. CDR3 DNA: TGCGCCAGCAGCCCAACTCACGCGGGAGATACGCAGTATTTT. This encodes CASSPTHAGDTQYF.

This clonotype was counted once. The CDR3 nucleotides are TGCGCCAGCAGCCCTAGCGGGAGCCCCAATGAGCAGTTCTTC. Amino acids: CASSPSGSPNEQFF. V is TRBV5-1 and J is TRBJ2-1, with TRBD2 matching 10 bases. Germline-derived CDR1 and CDR2 are SGHRS and YFSETQ. Trimming took 4 bases from V and 6 from J; bases not matched to a gene: 4. CDR3 length equals 14 residues.

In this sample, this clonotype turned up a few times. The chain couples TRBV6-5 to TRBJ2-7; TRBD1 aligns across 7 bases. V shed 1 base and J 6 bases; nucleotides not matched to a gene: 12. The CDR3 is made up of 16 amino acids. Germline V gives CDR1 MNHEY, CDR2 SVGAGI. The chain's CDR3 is CASSYFMRGLVFEQYF. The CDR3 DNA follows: TGTGCCAGCAGTTACTTCATGAGGGGGCTCGTCTTCGAGCAGTACTTC.

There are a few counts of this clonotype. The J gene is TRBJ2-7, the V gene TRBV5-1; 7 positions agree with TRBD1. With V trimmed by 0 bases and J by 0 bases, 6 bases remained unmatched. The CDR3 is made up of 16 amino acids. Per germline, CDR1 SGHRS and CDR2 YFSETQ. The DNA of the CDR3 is TGCGCCAGCAGCTTGGCCGGGACAGTCCTCTCCTACGAGCAGTACTTC. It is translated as CASSLAGTVLSYEQYF.

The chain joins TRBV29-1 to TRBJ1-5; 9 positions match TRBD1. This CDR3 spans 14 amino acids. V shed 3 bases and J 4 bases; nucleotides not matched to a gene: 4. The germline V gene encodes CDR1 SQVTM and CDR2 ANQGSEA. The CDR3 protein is CSVDGGQGNQPQHF. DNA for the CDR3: TGCAGCGTTGACGGTGGACAGGGGAATCAGCCCCAGCATTTT.

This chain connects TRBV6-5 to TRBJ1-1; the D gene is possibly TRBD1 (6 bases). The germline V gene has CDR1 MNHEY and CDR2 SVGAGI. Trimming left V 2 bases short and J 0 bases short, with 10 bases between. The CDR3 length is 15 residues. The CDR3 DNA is TGTGCCAGCAGTTACGGCGACAGGCTGAACACTGAAGCTTTCTTT. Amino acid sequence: CASSYGDRLNTEAFF.

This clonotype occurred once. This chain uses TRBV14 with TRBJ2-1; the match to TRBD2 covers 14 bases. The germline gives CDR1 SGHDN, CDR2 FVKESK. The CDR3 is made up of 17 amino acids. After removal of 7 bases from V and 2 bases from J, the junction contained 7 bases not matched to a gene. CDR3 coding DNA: TGTGCCAGCACCGGGACTAGCGGGAGTATCGCCTACAATGAGCAGTTCTTC. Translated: CASTGTSGSIAYNEQFF.